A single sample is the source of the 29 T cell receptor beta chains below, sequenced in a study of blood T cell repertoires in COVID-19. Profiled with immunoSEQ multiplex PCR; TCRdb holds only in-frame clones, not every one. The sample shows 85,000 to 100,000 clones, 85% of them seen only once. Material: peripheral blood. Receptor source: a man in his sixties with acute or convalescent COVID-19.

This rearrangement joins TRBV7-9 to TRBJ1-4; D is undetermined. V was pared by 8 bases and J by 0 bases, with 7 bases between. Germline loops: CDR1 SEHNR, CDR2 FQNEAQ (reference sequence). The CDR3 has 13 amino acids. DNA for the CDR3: TGTGCCAGCGAGTCACCAACTAATGAAAAACTGTTTTTT. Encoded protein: CASESPTNEKLFF.

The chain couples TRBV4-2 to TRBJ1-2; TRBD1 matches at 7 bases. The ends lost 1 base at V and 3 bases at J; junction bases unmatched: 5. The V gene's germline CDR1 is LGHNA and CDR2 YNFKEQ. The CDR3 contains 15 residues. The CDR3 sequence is CASSQVDRDDYGYTF. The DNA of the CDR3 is TGTGCCAGCAGCCAAGTAGACAGGGACGACTATGGCTACACCTTC.

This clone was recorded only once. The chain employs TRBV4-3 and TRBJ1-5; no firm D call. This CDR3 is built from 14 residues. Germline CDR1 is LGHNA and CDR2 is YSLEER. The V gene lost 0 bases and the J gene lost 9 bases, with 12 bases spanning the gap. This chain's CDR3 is CASSQDERLRPQHF. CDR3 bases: TGCGCCAGCAGCCAAGATGAGAGACTGAGGCCCCAGCATTTT.

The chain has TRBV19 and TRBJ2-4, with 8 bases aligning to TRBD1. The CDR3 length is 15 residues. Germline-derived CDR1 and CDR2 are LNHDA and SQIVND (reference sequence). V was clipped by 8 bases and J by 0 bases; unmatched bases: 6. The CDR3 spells CASLDRALAKNIQYF. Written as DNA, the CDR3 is TGTGCCAGTCTGGACAGGGCCCTAGCCAAAAACATTCAGTACTTC.

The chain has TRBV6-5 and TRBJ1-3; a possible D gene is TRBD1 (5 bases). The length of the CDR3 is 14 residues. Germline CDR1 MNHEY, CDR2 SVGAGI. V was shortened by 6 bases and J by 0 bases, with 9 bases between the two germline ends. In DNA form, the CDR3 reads TGTGCCAGCAGGCTCGACAGCTCTGGAAACACCATATATTTT. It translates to CASRLDSSGNTIYF.

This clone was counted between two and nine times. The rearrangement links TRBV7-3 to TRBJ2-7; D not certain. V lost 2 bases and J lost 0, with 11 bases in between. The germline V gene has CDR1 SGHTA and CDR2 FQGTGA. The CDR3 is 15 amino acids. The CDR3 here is CASSLGVGSSYEQYF. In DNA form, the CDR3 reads TGTGCCAGCAGCTTAGGAGTCGGGTCCTCCTACGAGCAGTACTTC.

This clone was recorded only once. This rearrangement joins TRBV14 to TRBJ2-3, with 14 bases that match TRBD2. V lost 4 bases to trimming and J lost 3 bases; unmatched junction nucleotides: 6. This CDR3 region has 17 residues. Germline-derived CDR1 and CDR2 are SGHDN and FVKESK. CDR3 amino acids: CASSLRTSGRKTDTQYF. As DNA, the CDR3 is TGTGCCAGCAGCCTCAGGACTAGCGGGAGGAAAACAGATACGCAGTATTTT.

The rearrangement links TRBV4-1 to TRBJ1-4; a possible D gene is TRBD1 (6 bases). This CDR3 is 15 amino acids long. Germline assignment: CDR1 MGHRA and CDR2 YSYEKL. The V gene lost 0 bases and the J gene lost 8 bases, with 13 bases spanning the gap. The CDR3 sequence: CASSQDQGIGEKLFF. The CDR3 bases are TGCGCCAGCAGCCAAGATCAGGGGATTGGGGAAAAACTGTTTTTT.

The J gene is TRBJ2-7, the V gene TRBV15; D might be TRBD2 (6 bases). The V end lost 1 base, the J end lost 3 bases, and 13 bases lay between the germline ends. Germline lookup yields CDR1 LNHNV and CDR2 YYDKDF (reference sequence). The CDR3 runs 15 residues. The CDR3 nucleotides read TGTGCCACCAGCAGAGTTACGGGACTCCACTACGAGCAGTACTTC. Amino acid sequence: CATSRVTGLHYEQYF.

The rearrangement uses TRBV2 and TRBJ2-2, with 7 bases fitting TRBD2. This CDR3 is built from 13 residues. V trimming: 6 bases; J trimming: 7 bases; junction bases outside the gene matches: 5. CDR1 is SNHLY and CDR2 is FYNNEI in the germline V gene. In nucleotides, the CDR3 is TGTGCCAGCAGGAGTAGGGAGGGCGGGGAGCTGTTTTTT. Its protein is CASRSREGGELFF.

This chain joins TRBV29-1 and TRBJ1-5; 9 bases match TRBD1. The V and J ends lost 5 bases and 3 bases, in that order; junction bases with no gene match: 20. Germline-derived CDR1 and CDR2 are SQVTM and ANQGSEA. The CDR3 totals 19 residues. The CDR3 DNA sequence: TGCAGCGTTACCCGAGCCGGGGACAGGGTAGCATCCGCCAATCAGCCCCAGCATTTT. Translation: CSVTRAGDRVASANQPQHF.

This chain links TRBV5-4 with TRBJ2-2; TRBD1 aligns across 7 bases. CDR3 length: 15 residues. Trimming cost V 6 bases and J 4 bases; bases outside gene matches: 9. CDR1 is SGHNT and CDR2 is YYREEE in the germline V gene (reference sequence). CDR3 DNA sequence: TGTGCCAGCACCCCTTCGACAGGGATCACCGGGGAGCTGTTTTTT. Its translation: CASTPSTGITGELFF.

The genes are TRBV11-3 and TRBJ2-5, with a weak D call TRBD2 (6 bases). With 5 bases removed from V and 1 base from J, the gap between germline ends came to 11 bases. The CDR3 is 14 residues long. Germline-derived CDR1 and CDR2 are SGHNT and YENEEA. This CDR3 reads CASSGGTAQETQYF. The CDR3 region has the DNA TGTGCCAGCAGCGGGGGGACCGCCCAAGAGACCCAGTACTTC.

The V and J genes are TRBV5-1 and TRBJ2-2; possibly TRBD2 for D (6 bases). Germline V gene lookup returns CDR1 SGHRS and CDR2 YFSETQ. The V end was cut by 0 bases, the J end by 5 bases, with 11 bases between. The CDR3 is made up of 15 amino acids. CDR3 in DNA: TGCGCCAGCAGCTTGGGACTAGAGGGGACCGGGGAGCTGTTTTTT. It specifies CASSLGLEGTGELFF.

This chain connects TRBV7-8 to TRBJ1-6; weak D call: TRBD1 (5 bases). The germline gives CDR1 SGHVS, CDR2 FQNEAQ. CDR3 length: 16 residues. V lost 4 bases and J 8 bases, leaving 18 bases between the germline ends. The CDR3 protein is CASSSGVEGSDSPLHF. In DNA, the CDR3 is TGTGCCAGCAGCTCGGGGGTGGAGGGATCGGATTCACCCCTCCACTTT.

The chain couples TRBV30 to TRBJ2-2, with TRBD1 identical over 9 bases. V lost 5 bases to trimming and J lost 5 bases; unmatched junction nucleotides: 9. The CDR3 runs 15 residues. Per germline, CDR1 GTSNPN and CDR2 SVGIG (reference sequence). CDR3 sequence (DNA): TGTGCCTGGTCAGGGACAGGGTACGGTACCGGGGAGCTGTTTTTT. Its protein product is CAWSGTGYGTGELFF. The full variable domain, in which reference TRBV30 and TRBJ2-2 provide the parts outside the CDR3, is SQTIHQWPATLVQPVGSPLSLECTVEGTSNPNLYWYRQAAGRGLQLLFYSVGIGQISSEVPQNLSASRPQDRQFILSSKKLLLSDSGFYLCAWSGTGYGTGELFFGEGSRLTVL.

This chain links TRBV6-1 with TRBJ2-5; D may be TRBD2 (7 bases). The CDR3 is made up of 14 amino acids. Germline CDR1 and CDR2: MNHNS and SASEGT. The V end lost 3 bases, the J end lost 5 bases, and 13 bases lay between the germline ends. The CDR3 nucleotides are TGTGCCAGCAGTGAGGGAGGGGGTCTCGAGACCCAGTACTTC. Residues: CASSEGGGLETQYF.

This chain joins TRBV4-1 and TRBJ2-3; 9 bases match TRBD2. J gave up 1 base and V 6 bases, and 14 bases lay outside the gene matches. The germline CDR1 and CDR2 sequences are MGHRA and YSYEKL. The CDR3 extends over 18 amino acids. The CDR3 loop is CASRGRVIAGVGTDTQYF. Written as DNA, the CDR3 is TGCGCCAGCAGAGGGAGGGTGATAGCGGGGGTGGGCACAGATACGCAGTATTTT.

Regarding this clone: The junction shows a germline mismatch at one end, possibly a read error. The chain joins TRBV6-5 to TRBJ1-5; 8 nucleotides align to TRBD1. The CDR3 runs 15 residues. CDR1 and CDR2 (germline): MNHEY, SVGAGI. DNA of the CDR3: TGCCGACCAGACAGGGGCCATTATAGCAATCAGCCCCAGCATTTT. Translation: CRPDRGHYSNQPQHF.

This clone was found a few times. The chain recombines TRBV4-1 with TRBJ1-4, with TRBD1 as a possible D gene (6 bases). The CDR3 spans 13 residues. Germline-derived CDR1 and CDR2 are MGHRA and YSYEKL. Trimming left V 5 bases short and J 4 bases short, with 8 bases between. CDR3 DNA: TGCGCCAGCAGCAGACAGGTTAATGAAAAACTGTTTTTT. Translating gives CASSRQVNEKLFF.

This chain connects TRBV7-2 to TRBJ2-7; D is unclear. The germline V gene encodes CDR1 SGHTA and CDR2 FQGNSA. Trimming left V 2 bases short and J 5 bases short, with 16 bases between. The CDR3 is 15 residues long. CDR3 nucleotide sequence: TGTGCCAGCAGCTTAACGGCGGCCCCCGCCAACGAGCAGTACTTC. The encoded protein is CASSLTAAPANEQYF.

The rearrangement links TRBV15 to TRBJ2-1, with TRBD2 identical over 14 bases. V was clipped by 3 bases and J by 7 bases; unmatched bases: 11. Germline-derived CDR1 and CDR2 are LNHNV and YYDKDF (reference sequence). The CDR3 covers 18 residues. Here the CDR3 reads CATSRTSGRADVGNEQFF. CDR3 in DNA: TGTGCCACCAGCAGGACTAGCGGGAGGGCAGACGTGGGAAATGAGCAGTTCTTC.

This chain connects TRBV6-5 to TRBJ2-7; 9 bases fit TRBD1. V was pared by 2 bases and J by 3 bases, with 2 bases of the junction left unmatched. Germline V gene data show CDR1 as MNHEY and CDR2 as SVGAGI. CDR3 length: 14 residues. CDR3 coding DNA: TGTGCCAGCAGTTACACGGACAGGGGCTACGAGCAGTACTTC. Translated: CASSYTDRGYEQYF.

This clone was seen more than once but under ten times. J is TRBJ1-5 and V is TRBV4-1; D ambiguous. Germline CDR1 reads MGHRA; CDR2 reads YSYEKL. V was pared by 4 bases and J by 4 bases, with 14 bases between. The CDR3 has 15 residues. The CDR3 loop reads CASSLRDVANQPQHF. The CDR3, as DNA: TGCGCCAGCAGCCTTCGGGATGTAGCAAATCAGCCCCAGCATTTT.

CDR3 amino acids: CASSPRTSLENEQFF. The DNA of the CDR3 is TGTGCCAGCAGCCCAAGGACTAGTCTCGAAAATGAGCAGTTCTTC. The genes are TRBV7-2 and TRBJ2-1, with 7 bases that match TRBD2. The J segment lost 7 bases and the V segment lost 5 bases, leaving 11 bases of the junction unmatched. Germline CDR1 is SGHTA and CDR2 is FQGNSA. This CDR3 region has 15 residues.

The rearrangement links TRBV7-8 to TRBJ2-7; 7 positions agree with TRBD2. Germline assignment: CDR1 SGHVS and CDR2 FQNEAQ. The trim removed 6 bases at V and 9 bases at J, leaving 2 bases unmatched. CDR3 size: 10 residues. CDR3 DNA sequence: TGTGCCAGCAGGGGGGGGAGGCAGTACTTC. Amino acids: CASRGGRQYF.

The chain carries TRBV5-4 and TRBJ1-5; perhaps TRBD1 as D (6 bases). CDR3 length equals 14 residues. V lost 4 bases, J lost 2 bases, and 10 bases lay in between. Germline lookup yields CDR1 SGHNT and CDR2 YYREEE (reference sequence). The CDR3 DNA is TGTGCCAGCAGCCTACAGGGTGGCAATCAGCCCCAGCATTTT. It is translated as CASSLQGGNQPQHF.

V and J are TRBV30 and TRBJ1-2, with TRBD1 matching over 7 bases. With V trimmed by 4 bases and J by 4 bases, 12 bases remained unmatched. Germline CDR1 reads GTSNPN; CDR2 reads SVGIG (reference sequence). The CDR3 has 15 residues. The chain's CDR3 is CAWKGVKRDSYGYTF. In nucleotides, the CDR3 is TGTGCCTGGAAGGGGGTAAAACGGGACAGCTATGGCTACACCTTC.

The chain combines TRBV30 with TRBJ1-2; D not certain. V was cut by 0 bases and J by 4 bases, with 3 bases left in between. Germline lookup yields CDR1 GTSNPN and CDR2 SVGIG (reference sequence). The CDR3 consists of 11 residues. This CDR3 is CAWSVRYGYTF. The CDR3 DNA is TGTGCCTGGAGTGTTCGCTATGGCTACACCTTC.